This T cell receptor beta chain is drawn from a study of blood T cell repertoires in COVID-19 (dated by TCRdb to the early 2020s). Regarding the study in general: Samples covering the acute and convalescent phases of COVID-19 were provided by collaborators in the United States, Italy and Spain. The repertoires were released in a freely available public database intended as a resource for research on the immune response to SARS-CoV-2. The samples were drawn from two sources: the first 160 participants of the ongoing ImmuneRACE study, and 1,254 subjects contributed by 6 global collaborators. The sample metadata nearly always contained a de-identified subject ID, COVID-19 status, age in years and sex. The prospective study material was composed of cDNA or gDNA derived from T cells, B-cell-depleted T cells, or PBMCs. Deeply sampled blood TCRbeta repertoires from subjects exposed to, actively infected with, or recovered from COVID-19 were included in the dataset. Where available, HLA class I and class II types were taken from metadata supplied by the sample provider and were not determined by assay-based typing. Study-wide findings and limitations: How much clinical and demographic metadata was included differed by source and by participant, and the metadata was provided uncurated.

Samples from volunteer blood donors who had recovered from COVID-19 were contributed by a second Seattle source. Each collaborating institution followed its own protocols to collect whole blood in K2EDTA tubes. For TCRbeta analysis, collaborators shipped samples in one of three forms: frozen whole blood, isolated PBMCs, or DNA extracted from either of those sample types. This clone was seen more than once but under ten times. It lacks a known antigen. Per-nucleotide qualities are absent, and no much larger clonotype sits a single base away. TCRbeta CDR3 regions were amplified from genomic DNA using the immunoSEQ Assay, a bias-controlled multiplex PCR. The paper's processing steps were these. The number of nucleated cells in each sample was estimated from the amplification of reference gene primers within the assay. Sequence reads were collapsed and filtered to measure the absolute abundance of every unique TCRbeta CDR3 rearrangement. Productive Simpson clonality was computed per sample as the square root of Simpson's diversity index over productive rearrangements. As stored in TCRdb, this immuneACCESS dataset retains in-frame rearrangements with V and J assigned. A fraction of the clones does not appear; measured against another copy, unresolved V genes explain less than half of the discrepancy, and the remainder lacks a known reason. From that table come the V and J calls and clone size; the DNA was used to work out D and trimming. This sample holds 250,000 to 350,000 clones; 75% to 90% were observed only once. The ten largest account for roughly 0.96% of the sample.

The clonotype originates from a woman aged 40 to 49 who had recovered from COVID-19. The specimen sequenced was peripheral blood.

The CDR3 protein: CASSFRENTEAFF. The nucleotide sequence reads TGTGCCAGCAGTTTTCGGGAGAACACTGAAGCTTTCTTT. This chain joins TRBV12-3 or TRBV12-4 to TRBJ1-1; the D gene identity is not certain. The CDR3 numbers 13 residues from cysteine through phenylalanine. CDR3 DNA only is kept here, 39 bases in frame from base 1. The trim is 3 bases for V and 1 base for J, with a gap of 6 bases between the germline ends.